This record covers a single T cell receptor (beta chain). Its cognate antigen is unknown. The sample belongs to a study of blood T cells in healthy people across ages. Points from the study as a whole: Higher diversity and more naive CD4+ cells were features of long-lived donors, compared to aged donors.

The germline V gene encodes CDR1 SGHRS and CDR2 YFSETQ. This CDR3 region has 14 residues. With a J-beta primer mix and a sample-barcoded 5' primer, a second PCR ran about 6 to 11 cycles. TCRdb used MiXCR to reprocess the 5' RACE reads, holding one entry per CDR3 protein. The data hold hundreds of thousands of distinct CDR3 sequences, with 45% to 50% observed a single time. The receptor was derived from a woman aged 60-75 years in good health. V gene TRBV5-1 combines with J gene TRBJ2-1; either TRBD1 or TRBD2 may fit D (5 bases each). TRBJ2-7 matches the DNA end more closely, so the J call is doubtful. Specimen: blood. CDR3 protein: CASSGASSYNEQYF. In DNA form, the CDR3 reads TGCGCCAGCAGTGGGGCTAGCTCCTACAATGAGCAGTACTTC.